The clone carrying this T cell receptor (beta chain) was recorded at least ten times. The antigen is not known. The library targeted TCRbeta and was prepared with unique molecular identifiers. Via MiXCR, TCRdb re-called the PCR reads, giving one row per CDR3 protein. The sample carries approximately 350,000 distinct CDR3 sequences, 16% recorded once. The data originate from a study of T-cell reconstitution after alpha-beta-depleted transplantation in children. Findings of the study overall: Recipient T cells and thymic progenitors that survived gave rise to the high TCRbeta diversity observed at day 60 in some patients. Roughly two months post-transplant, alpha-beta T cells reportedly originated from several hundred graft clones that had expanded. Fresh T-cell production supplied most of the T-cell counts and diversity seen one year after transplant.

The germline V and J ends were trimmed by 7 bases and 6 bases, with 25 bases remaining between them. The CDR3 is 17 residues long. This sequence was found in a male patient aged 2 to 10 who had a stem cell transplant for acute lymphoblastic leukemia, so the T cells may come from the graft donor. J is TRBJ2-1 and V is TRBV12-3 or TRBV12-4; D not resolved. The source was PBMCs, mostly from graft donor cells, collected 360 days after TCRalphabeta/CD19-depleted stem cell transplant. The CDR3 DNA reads TGTGCCAGCACCCCGCGGATTGGCGTCGTGGGAATCAATGAGCAGTTCTTC. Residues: CASTPRIGVVGINEQFF.